Below are 29 T cell receptor beta chains sequenced from a single sample in a study of radiotherapy plus CTLA-4 blockade in lung cancer. Some clones are missing from TCRdb's copy, which holds only in-frame ones; the method was immunoSEQ multiplex PCR. The table shows roughly 58,000 clones, with about 80% occurring only once. Sequencing was performed on peripheral blood, taken from a patient treated with radiotherapy plus ipilimumab. These TCRs come from a human donor with non-small cell lung cancer whose response to radiotherapy plus ipilimumab could not be evaluated.

The V call is TRBV27, the J call TRBJ2-7; 7 bases are shared with TRBD1. This CDR3 spans 15 amino acids. Germline assignment: CDR1 MNHEY and CDR2 SMNVEV (reference sequence). Trimming at V came to 6 bases and at J to 3 bases, leaving 11 bases not matched to a gene. CDR3 bases: TGTGCCAGCAGCCGGGCCGGGACAGTAAACTACGAGCAGTACTTC. Encoded protein: CASSRAGTVNYEQYF.

The chain joins TRBV2 to TRBJ1-5, with 9 bases that match TRBD1. Trimming removed 4 bases from V and 3 bases from J; junction bases left unmatched: 4. This CDR3 has 15 residues. CDR1 is SNHLY and CDR2 is FYNNEI in the germline V gene. The CDR3 protein is CASSAQGAINQPQHF. As DNA, the CDR3 is TGTGCCAGCAGTGCACAGGGGGCAATCAATCAGCCCCAGCATTTT. The whole variable domain, filled in from reference TRBV2 and TRBJ1-5, reads EPEVTQTPSHQVTQMGQEVILRCVPISNHLYFYWYRQILGQKVEFLVSFYNNEISEKSEIFDDQFSVERPDGSNFTLKIRSTKLEDSAMYFCASSAQGAINQPQHFGDGTRLSIL.

The chain has TRBV28 and TRBJ1-2; the D is unclear. This CDR3 contains 11 residues. Germline V lookup: CDR1 MDHEN, CDR2 SYDVKM. Trimming stripped 5 bases from V and 5 bases from J, with 6 bases between. This CDR3 is CASSISYGYTF. In DNA, the CDR3 is TGTGCCAGCAGTATATCGTATGGCTACACCTTC.

This sequence joins TRBV5-6 and TRBJ1-1; D is ambiguous. This CDR3 is built from 14 residues. Trimming removed 2 bases from V and 4 bases from J, with 12 bases in between. Germline assignment: CDR1 SGHDT and CDR2 YYEEEE. CDR3 nucleotides: TGTGCCAGCAGCTTCCCGGATTGGAGCACTGAAGCTTTCTTT. This encodes CASSFPDWSTEAFF.

This chain links TRBV28 with TRBJ1-1; TRBD1 might be the D (6 bases). This CDR3 is built from 13 residues. V lost 7 bases and J lost 1, with 10 bases in between. Germline CDR1 MDHEN, CDR2 SYDVKM. In DNA, the CDR3 is TGTGCCAGCATCGAAGGGGGGAACACTGAAGCTTTCTTT. Protein sequence: CASIEGGNTEAFF.

This clone turned up a few times. The gene calls are TRBV30 and TRBJ1-1, with 10 bases fitting TRBD1. CDR1 and CDR2 (germline): GTSNPN, SVGIG (reference sequence). V trimming: 3 bases; J trimming: 5 bases; junction bases outside the gene matches: 0. This CDR3 is built from 12 residues. The CDR3 region is CAWRGQGTEAFF. The DNA of the CDR3 is TGTGCCTGGAGGGGACAGGGGACTGAAGCTTTCTTT.

The chain uses TRBV28 and TRBJ1-6; D might be TRBD1 (5 bases). With 4 bases removed from V and 11 bases from J, the gap between germline ends came to 9 bases. CDR1 and CDR2 (germline): MDHEN, SYDVKM. This CDR3 contains 12 residues. The CDR3 sequence is CASSWGRAPLHF. The CDR3 coding sequence is TGTGCCAGCAGTTGGGGGAGGGCACCCCTCCACTTT.

This clone was detected only once. The CDR3 spells CASSPQGAGNQPQHF. CDR3 DNA sequence: TGTGCCAGCAGTCCTCAGGGGGCTGGCAATCAGCCCCAGCATTTT. The chain employs TRBV6-5 and TRBJ1-5; 8 bases map to TRBD1. Per germline, CDR1 MNHEY and CDR2 SVGAGI. This CDR3 has 15 amino acids. The ends lost 5 bases at V and 2 bases at J; junction bases unmatched: 5.

In nucleotides, the CDR3 is TGTGCCTGGACGGGACTAGCAGACAATGAGCAGTTCTTC. It encodes CAWTGLADNEQFF. J is TRBJ2-1 and V is TRBV30; 9 bases are shared with TRBD2. Germline lookup yields CDR1 GTSNPN and CDR2 SVGIG (reference sequence). V gave up 4 bases and J gave up 5 bases; unmatched junction bases: 3. This CDR3 is built from 13 residues.

The J gene is TRBJ1-3, the V gene TRBV10-3; D might be TRBD1 (6 bases). The CDR3 runs to 15 residues. V was clipped by 2 bases and J by 2 bases, with 10 bases between them. Germline values: CDR1 ENHRY, CDR2 SYGVKD. CDR3 nucleotide sequence: TGTGCCATCAGTGAGGAACAGGGTGCTGGAAACACCATATATTTT. Its translation is CAISEEQGAGNTIYF.

This rearrangement joins TRBV28 to TRBJ2-7, with D possibly TRBD2 on 6 matching bases. The V and J ends lost 6 bases and 0 bases respectively, with 12 bases between them. This CDR3 has 14 amino acids. Germline-derived CDR1 and CDR2 are MDHEN and SYDVKM. CDR3 DNA: TGTGCCAGCAGGGGGCTTAGCGGCTCCTACGAGCAGTACTTC. Protein sequence: CASRGLSGSYEQYF. Looking up the rest from reference TRBV28 and TRBJ2-7 gives the full variable domain: DVKVTQSSRYLVKRTGEKVFLECVQDMDHENMFWYRQDPGLGLRLIYFSYDVKMKEKGDIPEGYSVSREKKERFSLILESASTNQTSMYLCASRGLSGSYEQYFGPGTRLTVT.

The CDR3: CASSLTMTSWGETQYF. DNA for the CDR3: TGTGCCAGCAGCTTAACGATGACTAGCTGGGGAGAGACCCAGTACTTC. This chain links TRBV7-2 with TRBJ2-5; 7 bases fit TRBD2. Germline CDR1 SGHTA, CDR2 FQGNSA. V lost 2 bases to trimming and J lost 4 bases; unmatched junction nucleotides: 10. The CDR3 totals 16 residues.

This clone has a single count. The rearrangement uses TRBV6-5 and TRBJ1-5, with 10 bases that match TRBD1. The CDR3 sequence is 16 residues long. J lost 6 bases, V lost 2 bases, and 7 bases had no gene match. Per the germline V gene, CDR1 is MNHEY and CDR2 is SVGAGI. The CDR3 protein is CASSYRQGAPGQPQHF. Written as DNA, the CDR3 is TGTGCCAGCAGTTACAGACAGGGGGCGCCGGGTCAGCCCCAGCATTTT.

This chain uses TRBV11-3 with TRBJ2-3; D uncertain. This CDR3 has 13 amino acids. Germline CDR1 and CDR2: SGHNT and YENEEA. Trimming pared 4 bases from V and 6 bases from J, leaving 11 bases between. The DNA of the CDR3 is TGTGCCAGCAGCTCCCGCGACTGGGATACGCAGTATTTT. It encodes CASSSRDWDTQYF.

Here the CDR3 DNA reads TGTGCCAGCATCGAACAGGGTAACTATGGCTACACCTTC. Translated: CASIEQGNYGYTF. This chain joins TRBV2 and TRBJ1-2, with TRBD1 as a possible D gene (6 bases). CDR3 length: 13 amino acids. Germline V lookup: CDR1 SNHLY, CDR2 FYNNEI. Between the trimmed V and J ends, which lost 7 bases and 1 base, there was a span of 10 bases.

The V and J genes are TRBV5-1 and TRBJ2-5, with TRBD1 as a possible D gene (5 bases). Trimming took off 1 base at V and 1 base at J, with 11 bases between the two ends. This CDR3 is 15 amino acids long. CDR1 and CDR2 (germline): SGHRS, YFSETQ. As DNA, the CDR3 is TGCGCCAGCAGCTTGTCGCGACAGTCCCAAGAGACCCAGTACTTC. This sequence encodes CASSLSRQSQETQYF.

The chain employs TRBV10-3 and TRBJ1-4, with TRBD1 matching 9 bases. V dropped 11 bases and J dropped 7; count of bases not matched to a gene: 14. CDR1 is ENHRY and CDR2 is SYGVKD in the germline V gene. CDR3 size: 15 residues. This CDR3 reads CALPGGGTGIEKLFF. The CDR3 bases are TGTGCCCTCCCCGGTGGGGGGACAGGGATTGAAAAACTGTTTTTT.

The V gene is TRBV15, the J gene TRBJ1-1; no clear D gene. The CDR3 extends over 15 amino acids. The germline V gene encodes CDR1 LNHNV and CDR2 YYDKDF (reference sequence). V was pared by 1 base and J by 1 base, with 10 bases between. This CDR3 is CATSRVGETNTEAFF. CDR3 nucleotide sequence: TGTGCCACCAGCAGAGTCGGAGAGACGAACACTGAAGCTTTCTTT.

V usage is TRBV27 and J usage is TRBJ2-1; D might be TRBD2 (6 bases). This CDR3 is built from 16 residues. Germline CDR1 is MNHEY and CDR2 is SMNVEV (reference sequence). With 6 bases removed from V and 0 bases from J, the gap between germline ends came to 15 bases. The CDR3 loop reads CASRAAGPSSYNEQFF. CDR3 coding DNA: TGTGCCAGCAGGGCAGCGGGTCCTAGCTCCTACAATGAGCAGTTCTTC.

V is TRBV7-2 and J is TRBJ2-2; 7 positions match TRBD1. The CDR3 has 14 amino acids. With V trimmed by 4 bases and J by 5 bases, 4 bases remained unmatched. Germline CDR1 and CDR2: SGHTA and FQGNSA. The CDR3 loop reads CASSSTGFTGELFF. CDR3 coding DNA: TGTGCCAGCAGCTCGACAGGGTTTACCGGGGAGCTGTTTTTT.

This clone was counted a few times. A junction boundary mismatches the germline segment, possibly from a read error. The CDR3 DNA reads as TGTGCCAGCAGGTTAGGGACAGGGGGCGACGGCTACACCTTC. Protein sequence: CASRLGTGGDGYTF. The chain has TRBV7-2 and TRBJ1-2, with TRBD1 matching 12 bases. In germline, CDR1 is SGHTA, CDR2 FQGNSA. The CDR3 length is 14 residues.

The chain joins TRBV28 to TRBJ2-6; D might be TRBD1 (7 bases). This CDR3 has 15 residues. Germline V lookup: CDR1 MDHEN, CDR2 SYDVKM. Trimming removed 5 bases at V and 0 bases at J, with 8 bases between. CDR3 residues: CASSQGGSGANVLTF. The CDR3 DNA reads as TGTGCCAGCAGTCAGGGGGGCTCTGGGGCCAACGTCCTGACTTTC.

The chain combines TRBV4-3 with TRBJ1-5, with D perhaps matching TRBD1 (5 bases). This CDR3 contains 16 residues. The germline gives CDR1 LGHNA, CDR2 YSLEER. The V gene lost 3 bases and the J gene lost 7 bases, with 19 bases spanning the gap. CDR3 sequence reads: CASSQTWGGSEQPQHF. The CDR3 coding sequence is TGCGCCAGCAGCCAGACCTGGGGGGGGTCGGAGCAGCCCCAGCATTTT.

V and J are TRBV15 and TRBJ2-3; a possible D gene is TRBD2 (7 bases). The CDR3 spans 16 residues. Germline lookup yields CDR1 LNHNV and CDR2 YYDKDF (reference sequence). Trimming removed 8 bases at V and 0 bases at J, with 18 bases between. The CDR3 DNA sequence: TGTGCCACCTCGGGGGGCCTAGCGCTTAGCACAGATACGCAGTATTTT. Its translation is CATSGGLALSTDTQYF.

The chain links TRBV7-2 to TRBJ1-5; maybe TRBD1 (5 bases). This CDR3 is built from 15 residues. The V end lost 1 base, the J end lost 4 bases, and 11 bases lay between the germline ends. Germline CDR1 is SGHTA and CDR2 is FQGNSA. This chain's CDR3 is CASSLEAGKNQPQHF. CDR3 DNA sequence: TGTGCCAGCAGCTTAGAGGCAGGGAAGAATCAGCCCCAGCATTTT.

The chain joins TRBV5-4 to TRBJ2-3, with TRBD2 matching 14 bases. The CDR3 is 16 residues long. Germline CDR1 reads SGHNT; CDR2 reads YYREEE (reference sequence). Trimming cost V 3 bases and J 4 bases; bases outside gene matches: 4. Here the CDR3 reads CASSSGLAGGADTQYF. The DNA for the CDR3 is TGTGCCAGCAGCTCTGGACTAGCGGGAGGAGCAGATACGCAGTATTTT.

CDR3 protein: CASSHLALSSYNEQFF. The CDR3 DNA follows: TGCGCCAGCAGCCACCTAGCCCTTAGCTCCTACAATGAGCAGTTCTTC. The rearrangement joins TRBV4-3 to TRBJ2-1, with D maybe TRBD2 (5 bases). This CDR3 region has 16 residues. V gave up 3 bases and J gave up 0 bases, with 12 bases separating them. CDR1 and CDR2 (germline): LGHNA, YSLEER.

This clone was picked up a small number of times. J is TRBJ1-1 and V is TRBV6-1; tentative D call: TRBD1 (5 bases). With 6 bases removed from V and 1 base from J, the gap between germline ends came to 12 bases. The CDR3 runs to 14 residues. Per the germline V gene, CDR1 is MNHNS and CDR2 is SASEGT. The DNA for the CDR3 is TGTGCCAGCAGGGGGGGTGGCGCGAACACTGAAGCTTTCTTT. It codes for CASRGGGANTEAFF.

The V call is TRBV19, the J call TRBJ1-2, with D unresolved. With 4 bases removed from V and 5 bases from J, the gap between germline ends came to 11 bases. The CDR3 consists of 13 residues. Germline CDR1 LNHDA, CDR2 SQIVND (reference sequence). The CDR3 region is CASSTTLGYGYTF. DNA of the CDR3: TGTGCCAGTAGTACCACACTAGGGTATGGCTACACCTTC.